This T cell receptor beta chain was documented in a study of T cells after yellow fever vaccination. TCRdb analysed the 5' RACE reads with MiXCR anew, one entry per CDR3 protein. Counted here are around 310,000 distinct CDR3 sequences, approximately 4% occurring once; the ten biggest clones make up 19%. Notes on this clonotype: No antigen is known for it.

Study-level results: FACS-sorted repertoires could harbor abundant contaminating bulk-population clonotypes. Peaking faster, on day 5 versus 15, the secondary response was nonetheless weaker.

This CDR3 has 13 amino acids. Trimming removed 3 bases at V and 4 bases at J, with 9 bases between. The chain joins TRBV12-3 or TRBV12-4 to TRBJ1-2; no clear D. The receptor's source is a man aged 18 to 30 who received the YFV17D yellow fever vaccine. Sequenced here: PBMCs, sampled 15 days after the yellow fever booster vaccination. The CDR3 DNA reads TGTGCCAGCAGTTTTGGATCGGCCTATGGCTACACCTTC. The encoded protein is CASSFGSAYGYTF.